Following are 15 T cell receptor beta chains from one sample sequenced in a study of shared clonotypes between healthy human individuals. Using immunoSEQ multiplex PCR, the repertoire was profiled, and TCRdb retains in-frame clones only, with some absent. The sample contains about 2 million clones, 90% to 95% of which appear only once. The specimen was naive CD4+ T cells sorted from blood. Subset reported: CD45RA+ positively selected. These receptors all come from a man aged 18 to 35 in good health.

The chain recombines TRBV5-4 with TRBJ1-2; the match to TRBD1 covers 10 bases. Germline CDR1 and CDR2: SGHNT and YYREEE (reference sequence). V lost 4 bases to trimming and J lost 12 bases; unmatched junction nucleotides: 15. The CDR3 spans 15 residues. In DNA, the CDR3 is TGTGCCAGCAGCAGTACCGGGACAGGGGCGATAGTAGACACCTTC. Encoded protein: CASSSTGTGAIVDTF.

This sequence joins TRBV7-9 and TRBJ2-4; no clear D. Germline CDR1 reads SEHNR; CDR2 reads FQNEAQ (reference sequence). The CDR3 runs to 15 residues. The V gene lost 1 base and the J gene lost 0 bases, with 7 bases spanning the gap. The CDR3 DNA reads TGTGCCAGCAGCTTAGACGGTGGAGCCAAAAACATTCAGTACTTC. Protein sequence: CASSLDGGAKNIQYF. Full variable domain (missing parts from reference TRBV7-9 and TRBJ2-4): DTGVSQNPRHKITKRGQNVTFRCDPISEHNRLYWYRQTLGQGPEFLTYFQNEAQLEKSRLLSDRFSAERPKGSFSTLEIQRTEQGDSAMYLCASSLDGGAKNIQYFGAGTRLSVL.

The V call is TRBV7-2, the J call TRBJ2-1; TRBD2 matches 9 bases. Per the germline V gene, CDR1 is SGHTA and CDR2 is FQGNSA. CDR3 length: 14 amino acids. Trimming cost V 3 bases and J 7 bases; bases outside gene matches: 4. CDR3: CASSLAGGPNEQFF. CDR3 DNA sequence: TGTGCCAGCAGCTTGGCGGGAGGGCCGAATGAGCAGTTCTTC.

This clone was counted a single time. The V call is TRBV4-1, the J call TRBJ2-7, with D perhaps matching TRBD1 (5 bases). The V and J ends lost 1 base and 3 bases respectively, with 13 bases between them. The CDR3 contains 15 residues. In germline, CDR1 is MGHRA, CDR2 YSYEKL. Here the CDR3 DNA reads TGCGCCAGCAGCCAAGTAGAAGGGGTTAGCTACGAGCAGTACTTC. Its protein is CASSQVEGVSYEQYF.

The V and J genes are TRBV7-9 and TRBJ2-2, with D maybe TRBD2 (6 bases). The CDR3 totals 16 residues. Trimming took off 5 bases at V and 8 bases at J, with 21 bases between the two ends. The germline gives CDR1 SEHNR, CDR2 FQNEAQ (reference sequence). CDR3 region: CASSLFMWMGGGELFF. CDR3 bases: TGTGCCAGCAGCCTTTTTATGTGGATGGGAGGTGGGGAGCTGTTTTTT.

The rearrangement joins TRBV7-8 to TRBJ1-5, with no clear D. Trimming stripped 3 bases from V and 3 bases from J, with 6 bases between. CDR3 size: 13 residues. Germline V CDR1 and CDR2: SGHVS, FQNEAQ. CDR3 sequence: CASSLMDNQPQHF. CDR3 nucleotide sequence: TGTGCCAGCAGCTTGATGGACAATCAGCCCCAGCATTTT. The whole variable domain, filled in from reference TRBV7-8 and TRBJ1-5, reads GAGVSQSPRYKVAKRGQDVALRCDPISGHVSLFWYQQALGQGPEFLTYFQNEAQLDKSGLPSDRFFAERPEGSVSTLKIQRTQQEDSAVYLCASSLMDNQPQHFGDGTRLSIL.

This chain connects TRBV5-6 to TRBJ1-1, with 10 positions matching TRBD1. The CDR3 is 16 residues long. Germline V gene data show CDR1 as SGHDT and CDR2 as YYEEEE. V shed 4 bases and J 4 bases; nucleotides not matched to a gene: 10. In DNA, the CDR3 is TGTGCCAGCAGCCTTCGACGGGACAGGGGTAGCACTGAAGCTTTCTTT. Translated: CASSLRRDRGSTEAFF.

Points on this clone: With a much larger clone just one base away, this may be a read error. The chain recombines TRBV11-2 with TRBJ2-2; D perhaps matches TRBD1 (5 bases). The V and J ends lost 2 bases and 2 bases respectively, with 12 bases between them. There are 16 residues in the CDR3. CDR1 SGHAT and CDR2 FQNNGV come from the germline V gene. The CDR3 coding sequence is TGTGCCAGCAGCTTAAAGACAGTCAGCAACACCGGGGAGCTGTTTTTT. Protein product: CASSLKTVSNTGELFF.

The gene calls are TRBV15 and TRBJ1-4; 7 nucleotides match TRBD1. CDR1 and CDR2 (germline): LNHNV, YYDKDF (reference sequence). This CDR3 has 16 amino acids. V trimming: 5 bases; J trimming: 8 bases; junction bases outside the gene matches: 14. The CDR3 here is CATSDDRVFAVEKLFF. In DNA, the CDR3 is TGTGCCACCAGCGATGACAGGGTCTTCGCGGTCGAAAAACTGTTTTTT.

Regarding this clone: At one boundary the junction diverges from the germline segment, which might be a read error. The CDR3 DNA is TGTGCCAGCAGGCCGACAGTGGCCCAAGGGACCCAGTACTTC. Its translation: CASRPTVAQGTQYF. The chain uses TRBV6-5 and TRBJ2-5, with a tentative D call TRBD1 (5 bases). Germline-derived CDR1 and CDR2 are MNHEY and SVGAGI. CDR3 length: 14 residues.

The chain joins TRBV5-4 to TRBJ2-5; D gene unclear. V dropped 0 bases and J dropped 1 base, with 10 bases sitting between them. CDR3 length equals 15 residues. The germline V gene encodes CDR1 SGHNT and CDR2 YYREEE (reference sequence). For the CDR3, the DNA is TGTGCCAGCAGCTTGGCCGGAATCGTCCAAGAGACCCAGTACTTC. The encoded protein is CASSLAGIVQETQYF.

J is TRBJ2-2 and V is TRBV10-3; no definite D call. V lost 1 base and J 5 bases, leaving 8 bases between the germline ends. The V gene's germline CDR1 is ENHRY and CDR2 SYGVKD. The CDR3 sequence is 14 residues long. CDR3 in DNA: TGTGCCATCAGTGAGTTAGCTACTACCGGGGAGCTGTTTTTT. This sequence encodes CAISELATTGELFF.

This chain uses TRBV6-1 with TRBJ2-7; TRBD2 matches 11 bases. This CDR3 comprises 15 residues. V trimming: 7 bases; J trimming: 1 base; junction bases outside the gene matches: 6. The germline V gene has CDR1 MNHNS and CDR2 SASEGT. In nucleotides, the CDR3 is TGTGCCAGCATCGCCGGGACTAGCGGATCCTACGAGCAGTACTTC. This gives the protein CASIAGTSGSYEQYF.

The chain employs TRBV5-1 and TRBJ1-2; D perhaps matches TRBD1 (6 bases). The CDR3 runs to 13 residues. Looked up from germline, CDR1 is SGHRS and CDR2 is YFSETQ. The V and J ends lost 0 bases and 10 bases respectively, with 13 bases between them. CDR3 coding DNA: TGCGCCAGCAGCTTGGAGGACAGATACTCCTACACCTTC. It is translated as CASSLEDRYSYTF.

The gene calls are TRBV5-4 and TRBJ1-1; D might be TRBD1 (5 bases). CDR1 SGHNT and CDR2 YYREEE come from the germline V gene (reference sequence). V gave up 5 bases and J gave up 4 bases, with 15 bases separating them. The CDR3 sequence is 14 residues long. CDR3 DNA: TGTGCCAGCAGTCCGGTTTCCGGGGGCACTGAAGCTTTCTTT. Translation gives CASSPVSGGTEAFF.